Each of the 13 T cell receptor beta chains below was sequenced from the same sample in a study of T-cell memory formation after mild COVID-19. TCRdb reprocessed the 5' RACE reads with MiXCR, giving one entry per CDR3 protein. The data hold about 360,000 distinct CDR3 sequences, with around an eighth observed a single time. Specimen: PBMCs or a T cell subset sorted from them (not recorded which). The receptors were gathered from a man aged 18 to 30 who had mild COVID-19 (a few samples of this study predate the infection). Cell type and time point are not known.

The chain uses TRBV29-1 and TRBJ2-7; D perhaps matches TRBD1 (5 bases). CDR3 length: 12 residues. The V and J ends lost 3 bases and 4 bases respectively, with 10 bases between them. The germline V gene encodes CDR1 SQVTM and CDR2 ANQGSEA. CDR3 region: CSVEGQGYEQYF. The CDR3, as DNA: TGCAGCGTTGAGGGGCAGGGATACGAGCAGTACTTC.

This clonotype was recorded a few times. The chain uses TRBV7-9 and TRBJ1-2; possibly TRBD1 for D (5 bases). Germline values: CDR1 SEHNR, CDR2 FQNEAQ (reference sequence). The V and J ends lost 1 base and 7 bases respectively, with 7 bases between them. The CDR3 has 12 residues. The CDR3 loop reads CASSLVRAGYTF. The CDR3 DNA is TGTGCCAGCAGCTTAGTCAGGGCTGGCTACACCTTC.

V gene TRBV7-2 combines with J gene TRBJ2-3, with D tentatively TRBD2 (5 bases). Germline V gene sequence: CDR1 SGHTA, CDR2 FQGNSA. V lost 5 bases and J lost 6, with 21 bases in between. This CDR3 is built from 16 residues. The DNA of the CDR3 is TGTGCCAGCAGCCCCCGCGGGCGAGGCCTCCGGGATACGCAGTATTTT. Residues: CASSPRGRGLRDTQYF.

This clonotype turned up a few times. V is TRBV5-1 and J is TRBJ2-7; D is tentatively TRBD1 or TRBD2 (5 bases each). Germline CDR1 reads SGHRS; CDR2 reads YFSETQ. The CDR3 length is 15 residues. Trimming stripped 4 bases from V and 2 bases from J, with 16 bases between. This CDR3 reads CASSEGTVETYEQYF. CDR3 nucleotide sequence: TGCGCCAGCAGCGAGGGGACGGTCGAGACCTACGAGCAGTACTTC.

This chain joins TRBV6-5 and TRBJ1-2; D is possibly TRBD1 (5 bases). With 0 bases removed from V and 4 bases from J, the gap between germline ends came to 6 bases. CDR3 length equals 13 residues. Germline CDR1 is MNHEY and CDR2 is SVGAGI. CDR3 protein: CASSYSDTYGYTF. As DNA, the CDR3 is TGTGCCAGCAGTTACTCGGACACCTATGGCTACACCTTC.

The chain carries TRBV7-4 and TRBJ1-5; tentative D call: TRBD1 (6 bases). CDR1 is SGHVT and CDR2 is SQSDAQ in the germline V gene. The CDR3 sequence is 15 residues long. Trimming took off 7 bases at V and 7 bases at J, with 20 bases between the two ends. CDR3 sequence reads: CASTSKQGERQPQHF. In DNA, the CDR3 is TGTGCCAGCACCTCTAAACAGGGAGAAAGGCAGCCCCAGCATTTT.

In this sample, this clonotype turned up many times. V and J are TRBV5-1 and TRBJ2-1, with a weak D call TRBD1 (5 bases). Trimming took off 4 bases at V and 5 bases at J, with 16 bases between the two ends. The CDR3 is 15 residues long. The germline CDR1 and CDR2 sequences are SGHRS and YFSETQ. DNA of the CDR3: TGCGCCAGCAGCCTGACAGAGAAAATTGACAATGAGCAGTTCTTC. Translating gives CASSLTEKIDNEQFF.

The chain carries TRBV10-1 and TRBJ2-7, with 7 bases lining up with TRBD1. This CDR3 contains 11 residues. Germline V gene data show CDR1 as WNHNN and CDR2 as SYGVQD (reference sequence). V dropped 7 bases and J dropped 6; count of bases not matched to a gene: 3. DNA of the CDR3: TGCGCCAGCATACAGGGGTCCGAGCAGTACGTC. Protein: CASIQGSEQYV.

A few counts support this clonotype. J is TRBJ2-5 and V is TRBV6-2 or TRBV6-3, with D perhaps matching TRBD2 (5 bases). From germline, CDR1 is MNHEY and CDR2 SVGEGT. V gave up 3 bases and J gave up 3 bases, with 8 bases separating them. The CDR3 is 13 residues long. The CDR3 nucleotides are TGTGCCAGCAGTTATTTCGGGGAAGAGACCCAGTACTTC. Amino acid sequence: CASSYFGEETQYF.

Many counts were recorded for this clonotype. The rearrangement links TRBV9 to TRBJ2-5, with 11 bases that match TRBD2. V was pared by 4 bases and J by 1 base, with 12 bases of the junction left unmatched. The germline CDR1 and CDR2 sequences are SGDLS and YYNGEE. The CDR3 loop spans 18 amino acids. This CDR3 reads CASSLKHASGGFQETQYF. CDR3 DNA: TGTGCCAGCAGCCTCAAACACGCTAGCGGGGGGTTCCAAGAGACCCAGTACTTC.

J is TRBJ2-7 and V is TRBV20-1; no clear D gene. The CDR3 runs to 11 residues. CDR1 is DFQATT and CDR2 is SNEGSKA in the germline V gene (reference sequence). V was pared by 6 bases and J by 7 bases, with 13 bases between. In DNA form, the CDR3 reads TGCAGTGCACATTGGGGTTGGGAGCAGTACGTC. Translating it yields CSAHWGWEQYV.

This clonotype was seen repeatedly, ten times or more. The chain links TRBV7-3 to TRBJ2-3; maybe TRBD2 (5 bases). Deletions cut 5 bases from V and 1 base from J, with 22 bases between. This CDR3 comprises 18 residues. Germline lookup yields CDR1 SGHTA and CDR2 FQGTGA. The CDR3 is CASSPIAFDRRGTDTQYF. In DNA form, the CDR3 reads TGTGCCAGCAGCCCGATCGCGTTCGACCGGCGGGGCACAGATACGCAGTATTTT.

This chain uses TRBV9 with TRBJ2-2; D is unresolved. In germline, CDR1 is SGDLS, CDR2 YYNGEE. V dropped 0 bases and J dropped 4 bases, with 10 bases sitting between them. There are 15 residues in the CDR3. The CDR3: CASSVVAGSTGELFF. CDR3 DNA: TGTGCCAGCAGCGTAGTCGCCGGGTCCACCGGGGAGCTGTTTTTT.